One and the same sample provided the 26 T cell receptor beta chains below, sequenced in a study of cytomegalovirus exposure and HLA in healthy donors. PCR used 60 Vbeta primers and 13 Jbeta primers. This table comes from immunoSEQ multiplex PCR, and its TCRdb copy is limited to in-frame clones, with some not included. The sample contains about 150,000 clones, approximately 80% of which appear only once. Sequenced sample: PBMCs. These receptors all come from a woman aged 40 to 50 in good health and CMV-seropositive.

The chain uses TRBV7-9 and TRBJ1-5; D perhaps matches TRBD1 (6 bases). Germline CDR1 and CDR2: SEHNR and FQNEAQ (reference sequence). V lost 0 bases to trimming and J lost 5 bases, with 14 bases between them. The CDR3 is made up of 16 amino acids. The CDR3: CASSLATQGPDQPQHF. In DNA, the CDR3 is TGTGCCAGCAGCTTAGCGACACAGGGTCCAGATCAGCCCCAGCATTTT.

This chain joins TRBV19 and TRBJ2-1; TRBD2 aligns across 11 bases. The germline V gene has CDR1 LNHDA and CDR2 SQIVND (reference sequence). The CDR3 runs to 16 residues. Trimming at V came to 6 bases and at J to 5 bases, leaving 9 bases not matched to a gene. This chain's CDR3 is CASRKTRGLADNEQFF. The CDR3 DNA follows: TGTGCCAGTAGGAAGACGCGGGGACTAGCGGACAATGAGCAGTTCTTC.

The chain combines TRBV6-1 with TRBJ2-7, with 7 bases fitting TRBD1. Germline-derived CDR1 and CDR2 are MNHNS and SASEGT. The CDR3 length is 15 residues. V lost 7 bases, J lost 2 bases, and 11 bases stayed unmatched. Here the CDR3 DNA reads TGTGCCAGCACCCAGCAGGGACAGCGAGCCTACGAGCAGTACTTC. This encodes CASTQQGQRAYEQYF.

This clone was found once. The rearrangement joins TRBV5-1 to TRBJ2-3, with 15 bases that match TRBD2. CDR3 size: 15 residues. The trim removed 4 bases at V and 6 bases at J, leaving 3 bases unmatched. Per germline, CDR1 SGHRS and CDR2 YFSETQ. CDR3 in amino acids: CASSAGTSGRDTQYF. The CDR3 DNA sequence: TGCGCCAGCAGCGCCGGGACTAGCGGGAGGGATACGCAGTATTTT.

This clone turned up a few times. This chain joins TRBV4-3 and TRBJ2-3, with TRBD2 as a possible D gene (6 bases). V dropped 8 bases and J dropped 4 bases, with 16 bases sitting between them. CDR1 LGHNA and CDR2 YSLEER come from the germline V gene. This CDR3 has 14 residues. As DNA, the CDR3 is TGCGCCAGCGGCCTTCGGGGGACCCCAGATACGCAGTATTTT. Translating it yields CASGLRGTPDTQYF.

This clone has more than one count but fewer than ten. The rearrangement joins TRBV18 to TRBJ2-5; possibly TRBD1 for D (6 bases). The end of the DNA fits TRBJ2-7 better, so the J call may be wrong. This CDR3 spans 15 amino acids. Germline V gene lookup returns CDR1 KGHSH and CDR2 LQKENI. CDR3 residues: CASSPRGQITYEQYF. CDR3 DNA: TGTGCCAGCTCACCACGAGGACAGATTACCTACGAGCAGTACTTC.

Notes on this clone: Other DNA sequences of this sample code for an identical CDR3. V and J are TRBV4-3 and TRBJ1-1; the match to TRBD1 covers 11 bases. The CDR3 loop spans 16 amino acids. Germline V gene sequence: CDR1 LGHNA, CDR2 YSLEER. Unmatched junction bases numbered 7, after V lost 3 bases and J lost 4 bases. CDR3 amino acids: CASSQDGTGGGTEAFF. The CDR3 nucleotides are TGCGCCAGCAGCCAGGACGGGACAGGGGGAGGCACTGAAGCTTTCTTT.

The chain uses TRBV10-3 and TRBJ1-2, with no clear D. Per the germline V gene, CDR1 is ENHRY and CDR2 is SYGVKD. V was cut by 2 bases and J by 4 bases, with 11 bases left in between. The CDR3 loop spans 14 amino acids. The CDR3 coding sequence is TGTGCCATCAGTGAGACGACCAGGTTCTATGGCTACACCTTC. Translation gives CAISETTRFYGYTF.

Only a few counts were recorded for this clone. The chain joins TRBV28 to TRBJ2-7; a possible D gene is TRBD2 (6 bases). CDR1 MDHEN and CDR2 SYDVKM come from the germline V gene. V lost 5 bases and J lost 4, with 21 bases in between. This CDR3 contains 16 residues. The CDR3 nucleotides read TGTGCCAGCAGTACGCCGGGGGAGCGAAGACCTTACGAGCAGTACTTC. Its translation is CASSTPGERRPYEQYF.

This clone was picked up a small number of times. This chain connects TRBV7-8 to TRBJ2-7; D is perhaps TRBD1 (6 bases). The CDR3 covers 14 residues. Germline-derived CDR1 and CDR2 are SGHVS and FQNEAQ. Trimming took off 3 bases at V and 4 bases at J, with 13 bases between the two ends. The CDR3 DNA sequence: TGTGCCAGCAGCTTGCAAACAGGGAGATACGAGCAGTACTTC. Its protein is CASSLQTGRYEQYF.

V and J are TRBV5-4 and TRBJ1-1, with D perhaps matching TRBD1 (6 bases). V lost 1 base and J 1 base, leaving 14 bases between the germline ends. Germline loops: CDR1 SGHNT, CDR2 YYREEE (reference sequence). The CDR3 is 16 residues long. The CDR3 sequence: CASSLSVGGGNTEAFF. The CDR3 nucleotides read TGTGCCAGCAGCTTGAGCGTAGGGGGTGGGAACACTGAAGCTTTCTTT.

The J gene is TRBJ2-1, the V gene TRBV7-2, with D possibly TRBD1 on 7 matching bases. The CDR3 extends over 13 amino acids. The germline CDR1 and CDR2 sequences are SGHTA and FQGNSA. V lost 5 bases and J lost 9, with 14 bases in between. The CDR3 region has the DNA TGTGCCAGCAGCGGCGGGACAGTCAGTGAGCAGTTCTTC. Translating gives CASSGGTVSEQFF.

The V and J genes are TRBV12-5 and TRBJ2-1; 9 bases fit TRBD2. Germline V lookup: CDR1 LGHNT, CDR2 FRNRAP. CDR3 length: 15 amino acids. J lost 4 bases, V lost 4 bases, and 5 bases had no gene match. The CDR3 here is CASGSLAGVYNEQFF. CDR3 DNA: TGTGCTAGTGGTTCGTTAGCGGGAGTTTACAATGAGCAGTTCTTC.

This clone was observed a few times. The V and J genes are TRBV5-8 and TRBJ1-4, with 8 bases lining up with TRBD1. Losses at the gene ends were 0 bases for V and 6 bases for J; bases not matched to a gene: 4. CDR1 is SGHTS and CDR2 is YDEGEE in the germline V gene. The CDR3 has 15 residues. The CDR3 region has the DNA TGTGCCAGCAGCTTGGCCGGGACAGGTGATGAAAAACTGTTTTTT. Protein: CASSLAGTGDEKLFF.

This clone has only a few counts. The CDR3 DNA reads TGTGCCAGCAGACAGGGCGGGGGGAACACCGGGGAGCTGTTTTTT. The encoded protein is CASRQGGGNTGELFF. This chain connects TRBV27 to TRBJ2-2, with D possibly being TRBD2 (7 bases). With 6 bases removed from V and 1 base from J, the gap between germline ends came to 12 bases. Germline V gives CDR1 MNHEY, CDR2 SMNVEV (reference sequence). This CDR3 is built from 15 residues.

The chain links TRBV28 to TRBJ2-3; D gene unclear. V lost 1 base to trimming and J lost 1 base, with 9 bases between them. The CDR3 contains 15 residues. Germline CDR1 MDHEN, CDR2 SYDVKM. The CDR3 here is CASSLYGGGTDTQYF. The CDR3 region has the DNA TGTGCCAGCAGTTTATACGGCGGAGGCACAGATACGCAGTATTTT.

This rearrangement joins TRBV9 to TRBJ2-2, with 8 nucleotides matching TRBD2. Per the germline V gene, CDR1 is SGDLS and CDR2 is YYNGEE. The length of the CDR3 is 16 residues. Trimming removed 2 bases from V and 5 bases from J; junction bases left unmatched: 8. Here the CDR3 reads CASSVGSGRETGELFF. DNA for the CDR3: TGTGCCAGCAGCGTTGGAAGCGGGAGAGAAACCGGGGAGCTGTTTTTT.

The rearrangement links TRBV10-3 to TRBJ2-1; TRBD2 agrees at 7 bases. The V gene end was trimmed by 11 bases and the J gene end by 5 bases; junction bases not matched to a gene: 9. Germline assignment: CDR1 ENHRY and CDR2 SYGVKD. The CDR3 is made up of 13 amino acids. This chain's CDR3 is CALGREPHNEQFF. CDR3 DNA sequence: TGTGCCTTAGGGCGGGAGCCCCACAATGAGCAGTTCTTC.

Only one count was recorded for this clone. This chain links TRBV7-9 with TRBJ1-1; 7 positions agree with TRBD1. Trimming took 4 bases from V and 3 from J; bases not matched to a gene: 17. Per germline, CDR1 SEHNR and CDR2 FQNEAQ (reference sequence). There are 18 residues in the CDR3. This CDR3 is CASSSQRNRGGRDTEAFF. The CDR3 DNA reads as TGTGCCAGCAGCTCGCAGCGTAACCGAGGGGGCCGGGACACTGAAGCTTTCTTT.

The chain employs TRBV18 and TRBJ2-3; TRBD1 might be the D (6 bases). CDR1 KGHSH and CDR2 LQKENI come from the germline V gene. The CDR3 consists of 19 residues. The V gene lost 5 bases and the J gene lost 6 bases, with 30 bases spanning the gap. The CDR3 reads CASSSSGDISSHGFDTQYF. The CDR3 bases are TGTGCCAGCTCATCCTCCGGGGACATCTCTTCACATGGGTTTGATACGCAGTATTTT.

This clone has just one count. The chain is built from TRBV27 and TRBJ2-1, with 9 bases fitting TRBD2. Trimming at V came to 4 bases and at J to 0 bases, leaving 1 base not matched to a gene. Germline assignment: CDR1 MNHEY and CDR2 SMNVEV (reference sequence). The CDR3 length is 15 residues. CDR3: CASSYSGSSYNEQFF. The CDR3 DNA follows: TGTGCCAGCAGTTATAGCGGGAGCTCCTACAATGAGCAGTTCTTC.

The chain carries TRBV7-2 and TRBJ2-3, with D uncertain. The germline V gene has CDR1 SGHTA and CDR2 FQGNSA. V lost 5 bases and J 4 bases, leaving 10 bases between the germline ends. The CDR3 spans 13 residues. CDR3 amino acids: CASSVPSADTQYF. CDR3 in DNA: TGTGCCAGCAGCGTACCCTCAGCAGATACGCAGTATTTT. The variable domain in full, with the rest retrieved from reference TRBV7-2 and TRBJ2-3, is GAGVSQSPSNKVTEKGKDVELRCDPISGHTALYWYRQSLGQGLEFLIYFQGNSAPDKSGLPSDRFSAERTGGSVSTLTIQRTQQEDSAVYLCASSVPSADTQYFGPGTRLTVL.

The rearrangement joins TRBV5-1 to TRBJ2-5, with D possibly matching TRBD2 (5 bases). V lost 4 bases to trimming and J lost 1 base, with 11 bases between them. This CDR3 contains 14 residues. Germline V lookup: CDR1 SGHRS, CDR2 YFSETQ. This CDR3 reads CASSRTAAQETQYF. The CDR3 DNA follows: TGCGCCAGCAGCCGGACTGCTGCCCAAGAGACCCAGTACTTC.

The chain joins TRBV18 to TRBJ1-5, with no clear D. Trimming removed 5 bases at V and 6 bases at J, with 11 bases between. CDR3 length: 13 residues. Germline V lookup: CDR1 KGHSH, CDR2 LQKENI. The CDR3, as DNA: TGTGCCAGCTCATCTTCCCGAGGTCAGCCCCAGCATTTT. Encoded protein: CASSSSRGQPQHF.

The chain recombines TRBV19 with TRBJ2-4; D possibly corresponds to TRBD1 (8 bases). CDR3 size: 18 residues. From germline, CDR1 is LNHDA and CDR2 SQIVND (reference sequence). V shed 3 bases and J shed 1 base, with 19 bases lying between them. The CDR3 spells CASSIRQGYGGAKNIQYF. Here the CDR3 DNA reads TGTGCCAGTAGTATCCGACAGGGGTACGGGGGGGCCAAAAACATTCAGTACTTC.

The gene calls are TRBV5-1 and TRBJ1-3; 11 nucleotides line up with TRBD1. In germline, CDR1 is SGHRS, CDR2 YFSETQ. V shed 0 bases, J shed 1 base, and the junction held 6 bases outside the gene matches. The CDR3 covers 18 residues. The DNA for the CDR3 is TGCGCCAGCAGCTTGGTTCCAGGACAGGGGGCTTCTGGAAACACCATATATTTT. It yields the protein CASSLVPGQGASGNTIYF. Combining the CDR3 with reference TRBV5-1 and TRBJ1-3 gives the whole variable domain KAGVTQTPRYLIKTRGQQVTLSCSPISGHRSVSWYQQTPGQGLQFLFEYFSETQRNKGNFPGRFSGRQFSNSRSEMNVSTLELGDSALYLCASSLVPGQGASGNTIYFGEGSWLTVV.